This T cell receptor (beta chain) originates from a study of T cells in localized non-small cell lung cancer. Study-wide points: Tumor samples were not multi-region, leaving intratumor heterogeneity unexcluded. Across samples, adjacent lung featured a median roughly 60 of the top 100 tumor clones. In the blood, greater T cell density corresponded to longer overall survival. Among the tissues sampled, uninvolved adjacent lung had the highest T cell clonality, above tumor.

To note about this clone: Antigen unknown.

The junction had 12 bases not matched to a gene; V was cut back by 1 base and J by 4 bases. This CDR3 has 18 residues. The V gene's germline CDR1 is SGHVS and CDR2 FNYEAQ. Method: immunoSEQ multiplex PCR; TCRdb's copy keeps in-frame clones and lacks some. The data hold over 8,500 clones, with about 90% observed a single time. This specimen was peripheral blood, taken before any cancer treatment. V gene TRBV7-6 combines with J gene TRBJ2-2, with 7 nucleotides matching TRBD1. The TCR originated in a woman aged 35-70 years with stage I squamous cell lung carcinoma. As DNA, the CDR3 is TGTGCCAGCAGCTTAGATAGGGGGCGGGTCGGAGGCACCGGGGAGCTGTTTTTT. The encoded protein is CASSLDRGRVGGTGELFF.